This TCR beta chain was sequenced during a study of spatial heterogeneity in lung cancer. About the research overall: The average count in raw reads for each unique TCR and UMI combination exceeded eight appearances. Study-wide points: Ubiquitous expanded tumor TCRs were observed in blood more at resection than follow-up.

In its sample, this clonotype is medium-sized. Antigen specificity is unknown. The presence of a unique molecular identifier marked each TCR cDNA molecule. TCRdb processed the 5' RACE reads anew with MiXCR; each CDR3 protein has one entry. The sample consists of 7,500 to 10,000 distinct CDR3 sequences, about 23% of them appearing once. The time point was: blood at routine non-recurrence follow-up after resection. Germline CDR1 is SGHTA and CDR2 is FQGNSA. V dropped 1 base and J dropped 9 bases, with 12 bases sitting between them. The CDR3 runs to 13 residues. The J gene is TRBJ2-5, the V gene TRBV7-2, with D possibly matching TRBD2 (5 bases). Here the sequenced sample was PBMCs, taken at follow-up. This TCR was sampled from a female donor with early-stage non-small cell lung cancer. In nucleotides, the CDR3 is TGTGCCAGCAGCTTAGTGTTAGGAGGCCCCCAGTACTTC. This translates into CASSLVLGGPQYF.